These 32 T cell receptor beta chains were sequenced from one sample in a study of shared clonotypes between healthy human individuals (TCRdb year 2020). Preparation of the library involved the immunoSEQ multiplex PCR assay. TCRdb's version of the immuneACCESS table is confined to in-frame rearrangements and falls short of the full clone set. An unresolved V gene accounts for under half of the shortfall where checked; the remainder is of unknown origin. Present in this sample are about 1.5 million clones, 95% to 99% of which were seen just once. The top ten constitute about 0.42% of the sample. Input material: naive CD4+ T cells sorted from blood. The sample's cell subset or site label, in plain terms: CD45RA+ positively selected. The receptor set was obtained from a man aged 30 to 39 in good health.

The V and J genes are TRBV4-1 and TRBJ2-1; 8 positions agree with TRBD1. This CDR3 is 17 amino acids long. The J segment lost 4 bases and the V segment lost 1 base, leaving 9 bases of the junction unmatched. Per the germline V gene, CDR1 is MGHRA and CDR2 is YSYEKL. The CDR3 DNA is TGCGCCAGCAGCCAAGCCTCAGGGGGCGCGAGGTACAATGAGCAGTTCTTC. Protein product: CASSQASGGARYNEQFF.

This clone occurred once. The rearrangement uses TRBV2 and TRBJ2-3; D unclear. Germline loops: CDR1 SNHLY, CDR2 FYNNEI. V lost 8 bases, J lost 0 bases, and 12 bases lay in between. CDR3 size: 14 residues. Here the CDR3 reads CASSDSISTDTQYF. CDR3 coding DNA: TGTGCCAGCTCTGACTCCATCAGCACAGATACGCAGTATTTT.

This clone was seen only once. This chain joins TRBV2 and TRBJ1-5, with unresolved D. This CDR3 is 14 amino acids long. The germline V gene has CDR1 SNHLY and CDR2 FYNNEI. V was clipped by 7 bases and J by 5 bases, with 15 bases between them. CDR3 nucleotides: TGTGCCAGCAACGAAAACTTCGTGGATCAGCCCCAGCATTTT. This encodes CASNENFVDQPQHF.

The J gene is TRBJ2-7, the V gene TRBV5-1; no definite D call. V lost 6 bases to trimming and J lost 0 bases, with 7 bases between them. The CDR3 runs to 12 residues. Germline lookup yields CDR1 SGHRS and CDR2 YFSETQ. CDR3 sequence (DNA): TGCGCCAGCAAGCAGGACTCCTACGAGCAGTACTTC. Protein: CASKQDSYEQYF. Full variable domain (remainder filled in from reference TRBV5-1 and TRBJ2-7): KAGVTQTPRYLIKTRGQQVTLSCSPISGHRSVSWYQQTPGQGLQFLFEYFSETQRNKGNFPGRFSGRQFSNSRSEMNVSTLELGDSALYLCASKQDSYEQYFGPGTRLTVT.

Only one count was recorded for this clone. The chain employs TRBV18 and TRBJ1-5; D perhaps matches TRBD1 (5 bases). This CDR3 has 16 residues. The V and J ends lost 3 bases and 5 bases respectively, with 17 bases between them. Germline V gives CDR1 KGHSH, CDR2 LQKENI. The CDR3 region has the DNA TGTGCCAGCTCACCCCGGGACTTGAGAGGGGATCAGCCCCAGCATTTT. Amino acids: CASSPRDLRGDQPQHF. The full variable domain, in which reference TRBV18 and TRBJ1-5 provide the parts outside the CDR3, is NAGVMQNPRHLVRRRGQEARLRCSPMKGHSHVYWYRQLPEEGLKFMVYLQKENIIDESGMPKERFSAEFPKEGPSILRIQQVVRGDSAAYFCASSPRDLRGDQPQHFGDGTRLSIL.

The chain joins TRBV2 to TRBJ2-5; no clear D. The CDR3 loop spans 12 amino acids. Germline V gene sequence: CDR1 SNHLY, CDR2 FYNNEI. Trimming stripped 8 bases from V and 7 bases from J, with 14 bases between. The chain's CDR3 is CASYEAGWTQYF. The CDR3 nucleotides are TGTGCCAGCTATGAGGCAGGTTGGACCCAGTACTTC.

The chain recombines TRBV7-9 with TRBJ1-1, with D uncertain. Trimming stripped 5 bases from V and 3 bases from J, with 10 bases between. The CDR3 is 13 amino acids. Germline loops: CDR1 SEHNR, CDR2 FQNEAQ (reference sequence). The chain's CDR3 is CASSRLGDTEAFF. The CDR3 nucleotides read TGTGCCAGCAGCCGCTTGGGCGACACTGAAGCTTTCTTT.

This clone was seen a single time. V usage is TRBV5-1 and J usage is TRBJ2-1, with a tentative D call TRBD2 (5 bases). V was clipped by 2 bases and J by 7 bases, with 13 bases between them. From germline, CDR1 is SGHRS and CDR2 YFSETQ. This CDR3 is built from 14 residues. DNA for the CDR3: TGCGCCAGCAGCTTTGCACTGGGGAGAAATGAGCAGTTCTTC. Its protein is CASSFALGRNEQFF.

This sequence joins TRBV19 and TRBJ2-3, with D uncertain. V was shortened by 4 bases and J by 2 bases, with 7 bases between the two germline ends. CDR3 size: 13 residues. Per the germline V gene, CDR1 is LNHDA and CDR2 is SQIVND (reference sequence). CDR3 DNA: TGTGCCAGTAGTAAGTTGGACACAGATACGCAGTATTTT. Translation gives CASSKLDTDTQYF.

V gene TRBV5-1 combines with J gene TRBJ2-6; the D is unclear. Trimming pared 4 bases from V and 0 bases from J, leaving 11 bases between. The length of the CDR3 is 16 residues. Germline CDR1 is SGHRS and CDR2 is YFSETQ. This CDR3 is CASSEWASSGANVLTF. The DNA for the CDR3 is TGCGCCAGCAGCGAGTGGGCGAGCTCTGGGGCCAACGTCCTGACTTTC.

This rearrangement joins TRBV30 to TRBJ1-1; D call uncertain. CDR1 is GTSNPN, CDR2 SVGIG, per germline (reference sequence). This CDR3 is built from 12 residues. Trimming removed 5 bases at V and 0 bases at J, with 7 bases between. In nucleotides, the CDR3 is TGTGCCTGGGGTCCGGTGAACACTGAAGCTTTCTTT. This codes for CAWGPVNTEAFF.

This chain uses TRBV9 with TRBJ2-1; TRBD2 aligns across 7 bases. The V gene's germline CDR1 is SGDLS and CDR2 YYNGEE. V was pared by 2 bases and J by 0 bases, with 5 bases of the junction left unmatched. CDR3 length: 16 amino acids. CDR3 bases: TGTGCCAGCAGCGTCGGCCCTAGCGGCTCCTACAATGAGCAGTTCTTC. Protein product: CASSVGPSGSYNEQFF.

The chain combines TRBV23-1 with TRBJ1-2; no clear D. TRBV23-1 is flagged as an ORF with uncertain function. Trimming shortened V by 6 bases and J by 4 bases, and 24 bases separated the two germline ends. This CDR3 region has 17 residues. The CDR3 spells CASRLHPTPARGYGYTF. The CDR3, as DNA: TGCGCCAGCAGACTACACCCGACCCCCGCTCGGGGCTATGGCTACACCTTC.

The CDR3 DNA sequence: TGTGCCGTCCCCGGGACAGGGAACACTGAAGCTTTCTTT. This sequence encodes CAVPGTGNTEAFF. The rearrangement links TRBV28 to TRBJ1-1, with 8 bases identical to TRBD1. V shed 11 bases and J 1 base; nucleotides not matched to a gene: 6. The CDR3 runs 13 residues. The germline V gene encodes CDR1 MDHEN and CDR2 SYDVKM.

The V and J genes are TRBV10-3 and TRBJ2-7, with 8 nucleotides matching TRBD2. V was clipped by 2 bases and J by 2 bases; unmatched bases: 2. The CDR3 extends over 14 amino acids. The germline V gene encodes CDR1 ENHRY and CDR2 SYGVKD. The CDR3 reads CAISETSGAYEQYF. CDR3 bases: TGTGCCATCAGTGAGACTAGCGGCGCCTACGAGCAGTACTTC.

The V gene is TRBV4-1, the J gene TRBJ2-6, with a tentative D call TRBD2 (7 bases). The CDR3 totals 18 residues. Trimming left V 2 bases short and J 2 bases short, with 16 bases between. The germline gives CDR1 MGHRA, CDR2 YSYEKL. The CDR3 here is CASSQRGGQVTGANVLTF. The CDR3 DNA sequence: TGCGCCAGCAGCCAACGCGGGGGCCAAGTTACTGGGGCCAACGTCCTGACTTTC.

J is TRBJ2-2 and V is TRBV28; 12 nucleotides agree with TRBD2. Trimming cost V 9 bases and J 0 bases; bases outside gene matches: 2. The CDR3 is made up of 15 amino acids. Germline values: CDR1 MDHEN, CDR2 SYDVKM. In DNA form, the CDR3 reads TGTGCCAGTCGACTAGCGGGGGCGAACACCGGGGAGCTGTTTTTT. Translated, it gives CASRLAGANTGELFF.

In this sample, this clone turned up once. Here the CDR3 reads CASSGTVNSNQPQHF. In nucleotides, the CDR3 is TGTGCCAGCAGTGGTACGGTAAATAGCAATCAGCCCCAGCATTTT. The V gene is TRBV6-1, the J gene TRBJ1-5; D gene ambiguous. With 4 bases removed from V and 0 bases from J, the gap between germline ends came to 10 bases. This CDR3 contains 15 residues. Germline-derived CDR1 and CDR2 are MNHNS and SASEGT.

The chain employs TRBV30 and TRBJ2-2; 8 nucleotides agree with TRBD2. The V segment lost 0 bases and the J segment 1 base; nucleotides outside the gene matches: 4. This CDR3 is built from 16 residues. CDR1 GTSNPN and CDR2 SVGIG come from the germline V gene (reference sequence). CDR3 protein: CAWSVRLAGNTGELFF. DNA of the CDR3: TGTGCCTGGAGTGTAAGGCTAGCGGGGAACACCGGGGAGCTGTTTTTT.

The CDR3 loop reads CASSTQGAAPPYEQYF. CDR3 in DNA: TGTGCCAGCAGTACACAGGGGGCGGCCCCCCCCTACGAGCAGTACTTC. The V call is TRBV7-2, the J call TRBJ2-7, with 9 bases aligning to TRBD1. The ends lost 6 bases at V and 2 bases at J; junction bases unmatched: 11. Germline V gives CDR1 SGHTA, CDR2 FQGNSA. The CDR3 sequence is 16 residues long.

The chain is built from TRBV6-5 and TRBJ2-7, with 7 bases matching TRBD2. Germline lookup yields CDR1 MNHEY and CDR2 SVGAGI. The CDR3 has 14 residues. V lost 5 bases to trimming and J lost 4 bases; unmatched junction nucleotides: 8. The DNA for the CDR3 is TGTGCCAGCAGTCGGGGGGTTTTGGGTTACGAGCAGTACTTC. This codes for CASSRGVLGYEQYF.

The V gene is TRBV27, the J gene TRBJ1-2, with no clear D. Per germline, CDR1 MNHEY and CDR2 SMNVEV (reference sequence). Trimming took 6 bases from V and 4 from J, leaving 12 bases between them. This CDR3 has 13 amino acids. CDR3 sequence: CASSRTASYGYTF. The CDR3 nucleotides are TGTGCCAGCAGCCGGACCGCTAGCTATGGCTACACCTTC.

The chain uses TRBV5-6 and TRBJ2-3, with D possibly matching TRBD1 (6 bases). This CDR3 is 15 amino acids long. Germline assignment: CDR1 SGHDT and CDR2 YYEEEE. Between the trimmed V and J ends, which lost 4 bases and 0 bases, there was a span of 12 bases. The CDR3 is CASSLQGGSTDTQYF. CDR3 nucleotide sequence: TGTGCCAGCAGCCTACAGGGTGGGAGCACAGATACGCAGTATTTT.

This chain joins TRBV5-1 and TRBJ2-5, with D tentatively TRBD1 (5 bases). Per the germline V gene, CDR1 is SGHRS and CDR2 is YFSETQ. The V end lost 0 bases, the J end lost 4 bases, and 10 bases lay between the germline ends. CDR3 length: 14 residues. The CDR3 DNA sequence: TGCGCCAGCAGCTTGGATTACAGGTCAGAGACCCAGTACTTC. Translated, it gives CASSLDYRSETQYF. The full variable domain, with the rest looked up from reference TRBV5-1 and TRBJ2-5, is KAGVTQTPRYLIKTRGQQVTLSCSPISGHRSVSWYQQTPGQGLQFLFEYFSETQRNKGNFPGRFSGRQFSNSRSEMNVSTLELGDSALYLCASSLDYRSETQYFGPGTRLLVL.

With regard to this clone: Other DNA sequences in the same sample also yield this CDR3. V is TRBV5-1 and J is TRBJ2-1; D is ambiguous. CDR3 size: 15 residues. The ends were cut back, 3 bases at V and 0 bases at J, with 10 bases in the middle. The germline V gene has CDR1 SGHRS and CDR2 YFSETQ. CDR3 loop: CASSWTESSYNEQFF. The DNA for the CDR3 is TGCGCCAGCAGCTGGACGGAGAGCTCCTACAATGAGCAGTTCTTC.

The gene calls are TRBV27 and TRBJ2-3, with 9 bases matching TRBD1. The germline V gene encodes CDR1 MNHEY and CDR2 SMNVEV (reference sequence). The CDR3 consists of 16 residues. V lost 1 base and J lost 5; bases outside the gene matches: 7. The CDR3 sequence: CASSLYLGQGKDTQYF. Here the CDR3 DNA reads TGTGCCAGCAGTTTATATTTGGGACAGGGTAAAGATACGCAGTATTTT.

This chain joins TRBV5-1 and TRBJ2-7; D may correspond to TRBD1 or TRBD2 (7 bases each). Trimming removed 0 bases at V and 2 bases at J, with 15 bases between. The CDR3 covers 16 residues. Germline V gene sequence: CDR1 SGHRS, CDR2 YFSETQ. The CDR3 DNA reads TGCGCCAGCAGCTTGGTCCCAGGGGGAGGGGCCTACGAGCAGTACTTC. As protein: CASSLVPGGGAYEQYF.

Worth noting for this clone: Other DNA sequences of this sample code for an identical CDR3. The chain combines TRBV7-8 with TRBJ2-7; D may be TRBD1 (6 bases). The V end was cut by 4 bases, the J end by 0 bases, with 10 bases between. This CDR3 is 14 amino acids long. The germline CDR1 and CDR2 sequences are SGHVS and FQNEAQ. The CDR3 spells CASSSDRSSYEQYF. Written as DNA, the CDR3 is TGTGCCAGCAGCTCGGACAGAAGCTCCTACGAGCAGTACTTC.

The genes are TRBV5-1 and TRBJ2-2, with unresolved D. Germline V lookup: CDR1 SGHRS, CDR2 YFSETQ. The ends were cut back, 1 base at V and 0 bases at J, with 7 bases in the middle. This CDR3 contains 15 residues. The chain's CDR3 is CASSLQFANTGELFF. The CDR3, as DNA: TGCGCCAGCAGCTTGCAGTTCGCGAACACCGGGGAGCTGTTTTTT. Filled out from reference TRBV5-1 and TRBJ2-2, the complete variable domain reads KAGVTQTPRYLIKTRGQQVTLSCSPISGHRSVSWYQQTPGQGLQFLFEYFSETQRNKGNFPGRFSGRQFSNSRSEMNVSTLELGDSALYLCASSLQFANTGELFFGEGSRLTVL.

V gene TRBV19 combines with J gene TRBJ2-7, with D possibly TRBD2 on 6 matching bases. This CDR3 spans 15 amino acids. Germline CDR1 and CDR2: LNHDA and SQIVND (reference sequence). Trimming shortened V by 3 bases and J by 3 bases, and 15 bases separated the two germline ends. CDR3 loop: CASSIPGRGYYEQYF. The CDR3 nucleotides read TGTGCCAGTAGTATCCCGGGACGGGGGTACTACGAGCAGTACTTC.

The CDR3 region has the DNA TGTGCCAGCAGCAACCTGGGACTATGGCGGGGAGGTGATGAGCAGTTCTTC. It is translated as CASSNLGLWRGGDEQFF. This chain links TRBV7-2 with TRBJ2-1; 7 nucleotides align to TRBD2. The germline V gene encodes CDR1 SGHTA and CDR2 FQGNSA. This CDR3 is built from 17 residues. Trimming cost V 5 bases and J 8 bases; bases outside gene matches: 18.

The chain has TRBV4-1 and TRBJ2-7; 10 nucleotides match TRBD2. V gave up 0 bases and J gave up 3 bases; unmatched junction bases: 8. Germline lookup yields CDR1 MGHRA and CDR2 YSYEKL. This CDR3 spans 17 amino acids. The CDR3 region is CASSQERASGRGYEQYF. CDR3 sequence (DNA): TGCGCCAGCAGCCAAGAAAGGGCGAGCGGGAGGGGCTACGAGCAGTACTTC.